A single sample gave rise to the 20 T cell receptor beta chains below, sequenced in a study of cytomegalovirus exposure and HLA in healthy donors. Some clones are missing from TCRdb's copy, which holds only in-frame ones; the method was immunoSEQ multiplex PCR. The table has roughly 180,000 clones, approximately 86% seen once. The material sequenced was PBMCs. These receptors were collected from a man aged 30 to 39 in good health and CMV-seropositive.

The chain has TRBV27 and TRBJ1-5; perhaps TRBD1 as D (5 bases). The CDR3 length is 14 residues. Trimming removed 6 bases from V and 6 bases from J, with 15 bases in between. Germline CDR1 is MNHEY and CDR2 is SMNVEV (reference sequence). The CDR3 sequence: CASRTKGPGQPQHF. As DNA, the CDR3 is TGTGCCAGCAGAACGAAGGGGCCGGGTCAGCCCCAGCATTTT.

V is TRBV14 and J is TRBJ1-2; TRBD1 agrees at 7 bases. Germline loops: CDR1 SGHDN, CDR2 FVKESK. CDR3 length equals 15 residues. The J segment lost 4 bases and the V segment lost 6 bases, leaving 11 bases of the junction unmatched. The CDR3 sequence: CASSHSRGFGYGYTF. DNA for the CDR3: TGTGCCAGCAGTCATTCCAGGGGGTTCGGCTATGGCTACACCTTC.

This clone showed up just once. The chain carries TRBV18 and TRBJ1-4, with D possibly TRBD1 on 5 matching bases. The CDR3 has 16 amino acids. Germline assignment: CDR1 KGHSH and CDR2 LQKENI. V was pared by 5 bases and J by 0 bases, with 13 bases between. CDR3 sequence reads: CASSNGPGATNEKLFF. The DNA for the CDR3 is TGTGCCAGCTCAAACGGACCGGGGGCAACTAATGAAAAACTGTTTTTT. Full variable domain (missing parts from reference TRBV18 and TRBJ1-4): NAGVMQNPRHLVRRRGQEARLRCSPMKGHSHVYWYRQLPEEGLKFMVYLQKENIIDESGMPKERFSAEFPKEGPSILRIQQVVRGDSAAYFCASSNGPGATNEKLFFGSGTQLSVL.

The chain is built from TRBV7-9 and TRBJ2-1, with 7 bases fitting TRBD2. V gave up 4 bases and J gave up 10 bases; unmatched junction bases: 19. This CDR3 comprises 17 residues. Germline values: CDR1 SEHNR, CDR2 FQNEAQ (reference sequence). The CDR3 DNA is TGTGCCAGCAGCTCCTTCGGTGTTCGCGGGAGCCCAAGGGAGCAGTTCTTC. This codes for CASSSFGVRGSPREQFF. The variable domain in full, with the rest retrieved from reference TRBV7-9 and TRBJ2-1, is DTGVSQNPRHKITKRGQNVTFRCDPISEHNRLYWYRQTLGQGPEFLTYFQNEAQLEKSRLLSDRFSAERPKGSFSTLEIQRTEQGDSAMYLCASSSFGVRGSPREQFFGPGTRLTVL.

The chain joins TRBV5-1 to TRBJ2-2; unclear D gene. The V and J ends lost 1 base and 2 bases respectively, with 6 bases between them. Germline V gene sequence: CDR1 SGHRS, CDR2 YFSETQ. The CDR3 spans 14 residues. The CDR3 protein is CASSLTSNTGELFF. In nucleotides, the CDR3 is TGCGCCAGCAGCTTGACGAGTAACACCGGGGAGCTGTTTTTT.

The J gene is TRBJ2-7, the V gene TRBV5-4; 7 nucleotides match TRBD1. The CDR3 is made up of 14 amino acids. Germline-derived CDR1 and CDR2 are SGHNT and YYREEE (reference sequence). Trimming at V came to 2 bases and at J to 2 bases, leaving 4 bases not matched to a gene. The CDR3 DNA reads TGTGCCAGCAGCTTCCAGGGGGTACCCTACGAGCAGTACTTC. Its translation: CASSFQGVPYEQYF. Based on the CDR3 plus reference TRBV5-4 and TRBJ2-7, the full variable domain is ETGVTQSPTHLIKTRGQQVTLRCSSQSGHNTVSWYQQALGQGPQFIFQYYREEENGRGNFPPRFSGLQFPNYSSELNVNALELDDSALYLCASSFQGVPYEQYFGPGTRLTVT.

J is TRBJ2-7 and V is TRBV28; no firm D call. Per germline, CDR1 MDHEN and CDR2 SYDVKM. Trimming took off 5 bases at V and 9 bases at J, with 11 bases between the two ends. The CDR3 contains 11 residues. The CDR3 region is CASSKALGQYF. Written as DNA, the CDR3 is TGTGCCAGCAGTAAAGCCCTGGGGCAGTACTTC.

CDR3 in amino acids: CASPRGPGPSYEQYF. The CDR3 DNA sequence: TGTGCCAGCCCCCGTGGGCCGGGACCCTCCTACGAGCAGTACTTC. The chain uses TRBV19 and TRBJ2-7; D tentatively reads TRBD1 or TRBD2 (5 bases each). The length of the CDR3 is 15 residues. CDR1 LNHDA and CDR2 SQIVND come from the germline V gene (reference sequence). V was trimmed by 9 bases and J by 0 bases, leaving 18 bases between them. Complete variable domain (other parts from reference TRBV19 and TRBJ2-7): DGGITQSPKYLFRKEGQNVTLSCEQNLNHDAMYWYRQDPGQGLRLIYYSQIVNDFQKGDIAEGYSVSREKKESFPLTVTSAQKNPTAFYLCASPRGPGPSYEQYFGPGTRLTVT.

This clone was counted only a few times. J is TRBJ2-7 and V is TRBV15; D is ambiguous. The germline V gene encodes CDR1 LNHNV and CDR2 YYDKDF (reference sequence). CDR3 length: 15 amino acids. V lost 0 bases, J lost 3 bases, and 12 bases lay in between. CDR3 sequence reads: CATSRESGNVYEQYF. The CDR3 bases are TGTGCCACCAGCAGAGAGTCAGGTAACGTCTACGAGCAGTACTTC.

J is TRBJ1-2 and V is TRBV5-5; 8 bases line up with TRBD1. The germline V gene has CDR1 SGHKS and CDR2 YYEKEE (reference sequence). CDR3 length: 15 amino acids. J was trimmed by 4 bases and V by 3 bases; bases with no gene match: 8. The CDR3 nucleotides read TGTGCCAGCAGCTCTCAGGGGGCCTCGGGCTATGGCTACACCTTC. Residues: CASSSQGASGYGYTF.

There are a few counts of this clone. The CDR3 loop is CASNVRGNEQFF. The CDR3 coding sequence is TGTGCCAGCAATGTAAGAGGAAATGAGCAGTTCTTC. The V call is TRBV2, the J call TRBJ2-1; D unclear. From germline, CDR1 is SNHLY and CDR2 FYNNEI. This CDR3 contains 12 residues. The ends were cut back, 7 bases at V and 7 bases at J, with 11 bases in the middle.

The V call is TRBV11-3, the J call TRBJ2-1; the D call may be TRBD1 or TRBD2 (5 bases each). Trimming shortened V by 0 bases and J by 0 bases, and 15 bases separated the two germline ends. CDR1 is SGHNT, CDR2 YENEEA, per germline. This CDR3 contains 18 residues. CDR3: CASSLERRAGGSYNEQFF. The CDR3 nucleotides are TGTGCCAGCAGCTTAGAAAGGCGCGCTGGGGGCTCCTACAATGAGCAGTTCTTC.

The chain uses TRBV4-3 and TRBJ1-6, with D possibly matching TRBD1 (6 bases). The V gene's germline CDR1 is LGHNA and CDR2 YSLEER. V lost 1 base and J 8 bases, leaving 9 bases between the germline ends. The CDR3 consists of 14 residues. The DNA of the CDR3 is TGCGCCAGCAGCCAAGTAGGGGGGGATTCACCCCTCCACTTT. Protein product: CASSQVGGDSPLHF.

V is TRBV9 and J is TRBJ2-1, with TRBD2 matching over 10 bases. The CDR3 is 15 amino acids. Per germline, CDR1 SGDLS and CDR2 YYNGEE. After removal of 0 bases from V and 4 bases from J, the junction contained 1 base not matched to a gene. Written as DNA, the CDR3 is TGTGCCAGCAGCGTAGAAGCGGGGGGGTACAATGAGCAGTTCTTC. It encodes CASSVEAGGYNEQFF.

V gene TRBV6-6 combines with J gene TRBJ2-2; D gene ambiguous. This CDR3 comprises 14 residues. The V and J ends lost 2 bases and 1 base respectively, with 5 bases between them. Germline loops: CDR1 MNHNY, CDR2 SVGAGI (reference sequence). CDR3 in DNA: TGTGCCAGCAGTTACGTAGAGAACACCGGGGAGCTGTTTTTT. Translated, it gives CASSYVENTGELFF.

This chain uses TRBV5-1 with TRBJ2-2; tentatively, D is TRBD1 (5 bases). The V gene lost 2 bases and the J gene lost 2 bases, with 13 bases spanning the gap. The germline CDR1 and CDR2 sequences are SGHRS and YFSETQ. CDR3 length equals 16 residues. The CDR3 spells CASSFGAAVNTGELFF. CDR3 bases: TGCGCCAGCAGCTTTGGGGCTGCCGTAAACACCGGGGAGCTGTTTTTT.

This clone was recorded only once. This chain links TRBV4-3 with TRBJ1-4; TRBD1 matches 9 bases. The CDR3 totals 15 residues. In germline, CDR1 is LGHNA, CDR2 YSLEER. The V gene end was trimmed by 3 bases and the J gene end by 8 bases; junction bases not matched to a gene: 7. Here the CDR3 reads CASSQGTGTGEKLFF. CDR3 bases: TGCGCCAGCAGCCAGGGGACAGGGACAGGAGAAAAACTGTTTTTT.

The chain carries TRBV28 and TRBJ2-7; 7 bases line up with TRBD1. This CDR3 is built from 15 residues. The germline V gene encodes CDR1 MDHEN and CDR2 SYDVKM. Trimming took 7 bases from V and 6 from J; bases not matched to a gene: 15. CDR3 sequence: CASIPTGARFFEQYF. CDR3 bases: TGTGCCAGCATTCCTACAGGGGCCCGCTTTTTCGAGCAGTACTTC.

The rearrangement links TRBV7-2 to TRBJ2-1, with 8 positions matching TRBD2. This CDR3 has 13 residues. The V segment lost 1 base and the J segment 14 bases; nucleotides outside the gene matches: 7. Germline assignment: CDR1 SGHTA and CDR2 FQGNSA. For the CDR3, the DNA is TGTGCCAGCAGCTTAGTCAGCCTAGCGGGCGAGTTCTTC. Its translation is CASSLVSLAGEFF.

The rearrangement links TRBV5-4 to TRBJ2-3, with a possible D match to TRBD1 (5 bases). The CDR3 is made up of 14 amino acids. The V end lost 7 bases, the J end lost 4 bases, and 16 bases lay between the germline ends. The V gene's germline CDR1 is SGHNT and CDR2 YYREEE (reference sequence). The DNA for the CDR3 is TGTGCCAGCCAGGGATCTGATTGGGCAGATACGCAGTATTTT. This codes for CASQGSDWADTQYF. Full variable domain (remainder filled in from reference TRBV5-4 and TRBJ2-3): ETGVTQSPTHLIKTRGQQVTLRCSSQSGHNTVSWYQQALGQGPQFIFQYYREEENGRGNFPPRFSGLQFPNYSSELNVNALELDDSALYLCASQGSDWADTQYFGPGTRLTVL.